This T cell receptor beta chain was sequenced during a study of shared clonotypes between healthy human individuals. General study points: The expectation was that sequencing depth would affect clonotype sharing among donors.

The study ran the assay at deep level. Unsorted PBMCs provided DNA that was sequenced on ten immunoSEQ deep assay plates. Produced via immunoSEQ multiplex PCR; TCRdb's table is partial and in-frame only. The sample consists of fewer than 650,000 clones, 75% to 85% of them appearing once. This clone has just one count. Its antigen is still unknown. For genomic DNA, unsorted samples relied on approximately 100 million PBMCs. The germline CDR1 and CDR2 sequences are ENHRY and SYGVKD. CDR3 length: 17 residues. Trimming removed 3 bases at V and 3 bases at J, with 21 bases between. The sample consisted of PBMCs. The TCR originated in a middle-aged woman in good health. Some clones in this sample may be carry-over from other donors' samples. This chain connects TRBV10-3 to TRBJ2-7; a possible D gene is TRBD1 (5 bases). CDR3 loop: CAISDLYALREGYEQYF. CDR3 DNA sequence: TGTGCCATCAGTGACTTGTACGCTCTCAGGGAAGGCTACGAGCAGTACTTC.